The rows below give T cell receptor beta chains drawn from one sample of a study of cytomegalovirus exposure and HLA in healthy donors. Profiled with immunoSEQ multiplex PCR; TCRdb holds only in-frame clones, not every one. The table records about 160,000 clones, 82% of them present only once. Material: PBMCs. The receptors stem from a girl aged 2-15 years in good health and CMV-seropositive. CDR3s leave out the opening cysteine and the closing phenylalanine or tryptophan. Expanded clones are given a class, and other clones once, few, many or no size at all.

J gene,CDR3 length,V gene,clone size,CDR3 protein
TRBJ2-7,12,TRBV7-3,few,ASSPLDTLATLY
TRBJ2-7,13,TRBV6-6,-,ASSYHRQGTYEQY
TRBJ2-7,13,TRBV10-1,-,ASSESLGQDYEQY
TRBJ2-7,13,TRBV6-5,-,ASRADRGVSYEQY
TRBJ2-7,15,TRBV1,-,TSSLQTLAGDYYEQY
TRBJ2-7,13,TRBV7-8,-,ASSVKREQTYEQY
TRBJ1-1,11,TRBV7-9,-,ASSLVGATEAF
TRBJ1-1,12,TRBV28,once,ASREQGFDTEAF
TRBJ2-1,14,TRBV5-1,-,ASSFAYRGTYNEQF
TRBJ2-2,13,TRBV6-5,-,ASSSSGDNTGELF
TRBJ1-1,12,TRBV4-2,few,ASSPTAMNTEAF
TRBJ2-1,16,TRBV7-8,-,ASSLDWTSGRPYNEQF
TRBJ1-5,14,TRBV7-9,-,ASSPQTGEGGQPQH
TRBJ2-2,12,TRBV9,few,ASSTDRGAGELF
TRBJ1-4,11,TRBV29-1,-,SVRQGSDEKLF
TRBJ1-1,10,TRBV28,-,ASTEPGSEAF
TRBJ1-1,12,TRBV9,-,ASSVATGGTEAF
TRBJ1-3,13,TRBV6-1,-,ASGSPQLARNTIY
TRBJ2-7,13,TRBV5-6,few,ASSFPGTGTHEQY
TRBJ2-5,14,TRBV5-1,-,ASSLGPRAGQETQY
TRBJ1-3,16,TRBV30,-,AWRDRNRGLLSGNTIY
TRBJ2-7,11,TRBV28,-,ASSSNLDRVAY
TRBJ2-5,11,TRBV7-7,-,ASSRLAGETQY
TRBJ2-7,12,TRBV6-5,-,ASTATHLTYEQY
TRBJ2-5,9,TRBV28,-,AVAGGETQY
TRBJ1-1,11,TRBV2,-,ASGTGGNTEAF
TRBJ2-7,15,TRBV30,-,AWSVTFPVRGPYEQY
TRBJ2-1,14,TRBV29-1,-,SVPEGTGDLYNEQF
TRBJ1-5,12,TRBV6-5,-,ASSQWGARQPQH